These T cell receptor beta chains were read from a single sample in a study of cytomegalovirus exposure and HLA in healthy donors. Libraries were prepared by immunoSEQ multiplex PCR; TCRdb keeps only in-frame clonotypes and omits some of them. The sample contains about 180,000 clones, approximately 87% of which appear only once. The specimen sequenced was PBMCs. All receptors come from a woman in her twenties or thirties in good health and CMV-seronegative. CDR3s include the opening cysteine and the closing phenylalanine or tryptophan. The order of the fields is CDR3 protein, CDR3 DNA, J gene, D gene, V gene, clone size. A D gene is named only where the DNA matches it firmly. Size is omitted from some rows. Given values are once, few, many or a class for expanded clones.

cdr3_aa: CASSKGDREGYGYTF
cdr3_nt: TGTGCCAGCAGCAAAGGAGACAGGGAAGGCTATGGCTACACCTTC
j_call: TRBJ1-2
d_call: .
v_call: TRBV21-1
clone_size: .

cdr3_aa: CASSEWMASGYNEQFF
cdr3_nt: TGTGCCAGCAGTGAATGGATGGCTAGCGGATACAATGAGCAGTTCTTC
j_call: TRBJ2-1
d_call: TRBD2
v_call: TRBV25-1
clone_size: .

cdr3_aa: CASSQSRDHEQYF
cdr3_nt: TGTGCCAGCTCGCAATCCCGGGATCACGAGCAGTACTTC
j_call: TRBJ2-7
d_call: .
v_call: TRBV18
clone_size: .

cdr3_aa: CASSLGLAGIYNEQFF
cdr3_nt: TGTGCCAGCAGCTTGGGACTAGCGGGGATCTACAATGAGCAGTTCTTC
j_call: TRBJ2-1
d_call: TRBD2
v_call: TRBV13
clone_size: .

cdr3_aa: CATGQTKTEAFF
cdr3_nt: TGTGCCACCGGACAAACAAAGACTGAAGCTTTCTTT
j_call: TRBJ1-1
d_call: .
v_call: TRBV6-1
clone_size: .

cdr3_aa: CASSVRAGGPYEQYF
cdr3_nt: TGTGCCAGCAGCGTAAGGGCGGGGGGGCCCTACGAGCAGTACTTC
j_call: TRBJ2-7
d_call: TRBD2
v_call: TRBV9
clone_size: .

cdr3_aa: CASSFLLAGGQGEQFF
cdr3_nt: TGTGCCAGCAGTTTCCTACTAGCGGGGGGGCAGGGTGAGCAGTTCTTC
j_call: TRBJ2-1
d_call: TRBD2
v_call: TRBV2
clone_size: .

cdr3_aa: CASSSERGTSLNEQFF
cdr3_nt: TGTGCCAGCAGCAGCGAGCGGGGGACCTCGTTGAATGAGCAGTTCTTC
j_call: TRBJ2-1
d_call: TRBD2
v_call: TRBV7-9
clone_size: .

cdr3_aa: CASSAGLDRTGELFF
cdr3_nt: TGTGCCAGCAGCGCCGGGCTGGACAGGACCGGGGAGCTGTTTTTT
j_call: TRBJ2-2
d_call: TRBD1
v_call: TRBV7-6
clone_size: .

cdr3_aa: CASSDNYQETQYF
cdr3_nt: TGTGCCAGCAGTGACAACTACCAAGAGACCCAGTACTTC
j_call: TRBJ2-5
d_call: .
v_call: TRBV6-1
clone_size: .

cdr3_aa: CASSPPPGGSTLHYTF
cdr3_nt: TGTGCCAGCAGCCCCCCGCCGGGAGGGTCAACCCTCCACTACACCTTC
j_call: TRBJ1-2
d_call: .
v_call: TRBV5-6
clone_size: .

cdr3_aa: CATRGTLNYGYTF
cdr3_nt: TGTGCCACTCGAGGGACACTGAACTATGGCTACACCTTC
j_call: TRBJ1-2
d_call: .
v_call: TRBV15
clone_size: .

cdr3_aa: CASSGIAGGGTDTQYF
cdr3_nt: TGTGCCAGCAGCGGGATAGCGGGGGGGGGCACAGATACGCAGTATTTT
j_call: TRBJ2-3
d_call: TRBD2
v_call: TRBV9
clone_size: .

cdr3_aa: CASSEGLHQPQHF
cdr3_nt: TGTGCCAGTAGTGAGGGCCTCCATCAGCCCCAGCATTTT
j_call: TRBJ1-5
d_call: .
v_call: TRBV19
clone_size: once

cdr3_aa: CASSPLGTGGHNEQFF
cdr3_nt: TGCGCCAGCAGCCCTTTGGGGACAGGGGGACACAATGAGCAGTTCTTC
j_call: TRBJ2-1
d_call: TRBD1
v_call: TRBV4-1
clone_size: .

cdr3_aa: CASSPSRGTAYEQYF
cdr3_nt: TGTGCCAGCAGTCCATCCCGGGGGACAGCCTACGAGCAGTACTTC
j_call: TRBJ2-7
d_call: .
v_call: TRBV28
clone_size: few

cdr3_aa: CASTDPSSYEQYF
cdr3_nt: TGCGCCAGTACCGATCCGAGCTCCTACGAGCAGTACTTC
j_call: TRBJ2-7
d_call: .
v_call: TRBV10-2
clone_size: .

cdr3_aa: CASSPGFPPVEQYF
cdr3_nt: TGTGCCAGTAGTCCCGGTTTTCCTCCCGTCGAGCAGTACTTC
j_call: TRBJ2-7
d_call: .
v_call: TRBV19
clone_size: .

cdr3_aa: CASSPLTDRGYGYTF
cdr3_nt: TGTGCCAGCAGCCCATTGACAGACAGGGGCTATGGCTACACCTTC
j_call: TRBJ1-2
d_call: TRBD1
v_call: TRBV7-9
clone_size: once

cdr3_aa: CASSEGTGNYEQYF
cdr3_nt: TGTGCCAGCAGCGAAGGGACAGGGAACTACGAGCAGTACTTC
j_call: TRBJ2-7
d_call: TRBD1
v_call: TRBV11-2
clone_size: .